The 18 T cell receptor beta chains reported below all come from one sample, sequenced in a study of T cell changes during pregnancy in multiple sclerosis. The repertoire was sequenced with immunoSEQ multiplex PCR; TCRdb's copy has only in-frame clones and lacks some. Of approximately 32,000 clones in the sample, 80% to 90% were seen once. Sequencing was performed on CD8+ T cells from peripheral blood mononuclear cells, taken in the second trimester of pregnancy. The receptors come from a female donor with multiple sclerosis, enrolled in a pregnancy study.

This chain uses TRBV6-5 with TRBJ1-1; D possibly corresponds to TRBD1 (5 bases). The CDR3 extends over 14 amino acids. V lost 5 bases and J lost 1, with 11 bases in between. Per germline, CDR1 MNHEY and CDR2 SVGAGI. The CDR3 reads CASSPLDRNTEAFF. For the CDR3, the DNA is TGTGCCAGCAGTCCCCTCGACAGGAACACTGAAGCTTTCTTT.

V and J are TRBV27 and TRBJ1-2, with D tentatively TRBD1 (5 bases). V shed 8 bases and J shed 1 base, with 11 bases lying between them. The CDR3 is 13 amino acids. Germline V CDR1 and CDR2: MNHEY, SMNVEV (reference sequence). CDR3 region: CASGPGDNYGYTF. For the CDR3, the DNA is TGTGCCAGCGGGCCGGGGGATAACTATGGCTACACCTTC.

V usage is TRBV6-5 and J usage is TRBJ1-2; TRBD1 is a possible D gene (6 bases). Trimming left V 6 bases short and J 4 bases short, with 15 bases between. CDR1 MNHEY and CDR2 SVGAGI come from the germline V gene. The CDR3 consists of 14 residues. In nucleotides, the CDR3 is TGTGCCAGCAGCACGCGGGGGCAGGTCTATGGCTACACCTTC. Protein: CASSTRGQVYGYTF.

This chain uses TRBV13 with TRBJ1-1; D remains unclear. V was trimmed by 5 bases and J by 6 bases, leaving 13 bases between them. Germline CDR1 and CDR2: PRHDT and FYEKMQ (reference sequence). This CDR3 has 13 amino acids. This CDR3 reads CASSTKTGAEAFF. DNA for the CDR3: TGTGCCAGCAGCACCAAGACTGGCGCTGAAGCTTTCTTT.

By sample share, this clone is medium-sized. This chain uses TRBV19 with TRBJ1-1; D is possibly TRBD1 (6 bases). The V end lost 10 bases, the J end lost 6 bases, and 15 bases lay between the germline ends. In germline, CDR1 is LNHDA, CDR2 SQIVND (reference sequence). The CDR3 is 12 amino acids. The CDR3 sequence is CATSTGTAEAFF. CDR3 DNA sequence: TGTGCCACCTCGACAGGAACGGCTGAAGCTTTCTTT.

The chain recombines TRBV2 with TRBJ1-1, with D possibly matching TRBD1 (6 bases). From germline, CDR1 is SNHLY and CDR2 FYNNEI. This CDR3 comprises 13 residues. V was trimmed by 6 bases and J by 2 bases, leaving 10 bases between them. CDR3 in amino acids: CASSDRLNTEAFF. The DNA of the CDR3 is TGTGCCAGCAGCGACAGGTTAAACACTGAAGCTTTCTTT.

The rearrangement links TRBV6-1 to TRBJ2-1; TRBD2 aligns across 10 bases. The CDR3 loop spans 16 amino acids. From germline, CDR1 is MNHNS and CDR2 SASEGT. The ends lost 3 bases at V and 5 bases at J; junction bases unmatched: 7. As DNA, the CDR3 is TGTGCCAGCAGTGATTGGCTAGCGGGAGTCCACAATGAGCAGTTCTTC. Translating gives CASSDWLAGVHNEQFF.

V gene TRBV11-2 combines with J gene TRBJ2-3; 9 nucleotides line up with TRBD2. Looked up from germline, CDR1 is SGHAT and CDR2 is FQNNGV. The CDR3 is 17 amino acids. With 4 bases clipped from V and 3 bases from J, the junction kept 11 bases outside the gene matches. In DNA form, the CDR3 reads TGTGCCAGCAGCTCTAAGAGCGGGGGGCGGATTACAGATACGCAGTATTTT. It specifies CASSSKSGGRITDTQYF.

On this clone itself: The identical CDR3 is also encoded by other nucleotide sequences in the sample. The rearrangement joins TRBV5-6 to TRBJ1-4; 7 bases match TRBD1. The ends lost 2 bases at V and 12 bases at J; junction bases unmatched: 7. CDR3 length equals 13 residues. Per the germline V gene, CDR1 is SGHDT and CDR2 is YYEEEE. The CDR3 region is CASSLTGAQELFF. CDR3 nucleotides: TGTGCCAGCAGCTTAACAGGGGCCCAAGAACTGTTTTTT.

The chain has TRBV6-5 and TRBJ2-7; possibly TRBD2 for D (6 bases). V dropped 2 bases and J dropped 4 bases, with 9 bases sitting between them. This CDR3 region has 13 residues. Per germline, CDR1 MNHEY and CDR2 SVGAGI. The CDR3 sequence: CASSYDGGYEQYF. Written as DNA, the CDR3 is TGTGCCAGCAGTTACGACGGAGGGTACGAGCAGTACTTC.

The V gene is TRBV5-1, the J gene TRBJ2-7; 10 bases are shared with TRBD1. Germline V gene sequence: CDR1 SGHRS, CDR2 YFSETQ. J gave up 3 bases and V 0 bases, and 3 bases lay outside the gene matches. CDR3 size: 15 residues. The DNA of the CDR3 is TGCGCCAGCAGCTTGGGACAGGGGGCTGTCTACGAGCAGTACTTC. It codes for CASSLGQGAVYEQYF.

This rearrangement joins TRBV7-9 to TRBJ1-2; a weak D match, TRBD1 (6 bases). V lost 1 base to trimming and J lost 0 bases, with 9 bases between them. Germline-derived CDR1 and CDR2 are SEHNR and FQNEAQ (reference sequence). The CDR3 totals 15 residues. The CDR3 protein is CASSLGRGANYGYTF. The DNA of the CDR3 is TGTGCCAGCAGCTTAGGCAGGGGCGCTAACTATGGCTACACCTTC.

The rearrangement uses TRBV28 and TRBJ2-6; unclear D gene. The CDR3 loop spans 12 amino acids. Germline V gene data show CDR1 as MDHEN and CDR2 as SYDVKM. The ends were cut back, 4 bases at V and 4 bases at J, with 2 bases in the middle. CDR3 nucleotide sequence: TGTGCCAGCAGTTCAGGGGCCAACGTCCTGACTTTC. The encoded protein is CASSSGANVLTF.

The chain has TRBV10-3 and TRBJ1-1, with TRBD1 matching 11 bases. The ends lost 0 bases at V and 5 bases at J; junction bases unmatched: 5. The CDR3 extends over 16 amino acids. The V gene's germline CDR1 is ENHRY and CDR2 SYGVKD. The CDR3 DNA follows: TGTGCCATCAGTGAGTCTGGGACAGGGGGGCGAACTGAAGCTTTCTTT. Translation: CAISESGTGGRTEAFF.

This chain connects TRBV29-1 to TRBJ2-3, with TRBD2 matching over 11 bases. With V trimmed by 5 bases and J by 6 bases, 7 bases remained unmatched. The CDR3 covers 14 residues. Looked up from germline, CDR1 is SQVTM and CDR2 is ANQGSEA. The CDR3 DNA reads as TGCAGCGTTAAACTAGCGGGAGCCGGGGATACGCAGTATTTT. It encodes CSVKLAGAGDTQYF.

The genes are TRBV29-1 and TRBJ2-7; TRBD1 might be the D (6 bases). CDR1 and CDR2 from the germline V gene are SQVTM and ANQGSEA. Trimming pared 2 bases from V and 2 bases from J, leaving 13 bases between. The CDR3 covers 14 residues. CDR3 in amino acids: CSVERGTGPYEQYF. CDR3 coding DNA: TGCAGCGTTGAAAGAGGAACAGGGCCCTACGAGCAGTACTTC.

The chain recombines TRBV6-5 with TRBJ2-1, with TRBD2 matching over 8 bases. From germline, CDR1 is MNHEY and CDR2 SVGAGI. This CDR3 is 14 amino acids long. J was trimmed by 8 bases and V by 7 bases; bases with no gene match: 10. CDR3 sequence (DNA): TGTGCCAGCAACCAGCGGGGGCCCCGGGATGAGCAGTTCTTC. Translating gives CASNQRGPRDEQFF.

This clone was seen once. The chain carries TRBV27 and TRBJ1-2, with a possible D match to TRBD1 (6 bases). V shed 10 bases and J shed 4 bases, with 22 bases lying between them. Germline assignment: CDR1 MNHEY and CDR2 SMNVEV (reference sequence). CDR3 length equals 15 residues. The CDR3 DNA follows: TGTGCCACCTCCACAGGGTCCCTCTCGCCCTATGGCTACACCTTC. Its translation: CATSTGSLSPYGYTF.